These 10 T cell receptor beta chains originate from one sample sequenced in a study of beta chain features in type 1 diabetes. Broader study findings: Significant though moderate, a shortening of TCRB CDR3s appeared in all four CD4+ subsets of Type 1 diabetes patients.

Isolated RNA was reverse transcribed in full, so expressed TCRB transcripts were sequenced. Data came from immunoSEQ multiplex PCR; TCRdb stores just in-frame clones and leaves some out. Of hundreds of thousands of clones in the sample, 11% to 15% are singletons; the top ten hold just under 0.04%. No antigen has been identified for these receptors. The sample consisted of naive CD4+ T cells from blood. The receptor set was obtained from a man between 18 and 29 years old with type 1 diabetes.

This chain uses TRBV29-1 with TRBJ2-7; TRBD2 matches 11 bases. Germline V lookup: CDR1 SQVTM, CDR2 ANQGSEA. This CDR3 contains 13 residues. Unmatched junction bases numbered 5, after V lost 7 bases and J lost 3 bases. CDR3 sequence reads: CSAVTSGSYEQYF. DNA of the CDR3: TGCAGCGCTGTCACTAGCGGGAGCTACGAGCAGTACTTC.

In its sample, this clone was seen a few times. In DNA form, the CDR3 reads TGTGCCAGCAGCCAAGCTCGAGGGGAGCAGTACTTC. Encoded protein: CASSQARGEQYF. This chain uses TRBV14 with TRBJ2-7, with D perhaps TRBD2 (5 bases). The CDR3 has 12 residues. Trimming pared 1 base from V and 7 bases from J, leaving 8 bases between. CDR1 is SGHDN, CDR2 FVKESK, per germline.

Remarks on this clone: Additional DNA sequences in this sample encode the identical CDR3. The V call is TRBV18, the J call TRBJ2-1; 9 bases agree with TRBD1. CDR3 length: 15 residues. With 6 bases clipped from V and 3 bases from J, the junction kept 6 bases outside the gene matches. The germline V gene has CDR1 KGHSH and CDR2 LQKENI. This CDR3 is CASSPGQGSYNEQFF. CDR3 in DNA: TGTGCCAGCTCGCCCGGACAGGGGAGCTACAATGAGCAGTTCTTC. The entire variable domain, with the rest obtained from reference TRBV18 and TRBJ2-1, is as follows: NAGVMQNPRHLVRRRGQEARLRCSPMKGHSHVYWYRQLPEEGLKFMVYLQKENIIDESGMPKERFSAEFPKEGPSILRIQQVVRGDSAAYFCASSPGQGSYNEQFFGPGTRLTVL.

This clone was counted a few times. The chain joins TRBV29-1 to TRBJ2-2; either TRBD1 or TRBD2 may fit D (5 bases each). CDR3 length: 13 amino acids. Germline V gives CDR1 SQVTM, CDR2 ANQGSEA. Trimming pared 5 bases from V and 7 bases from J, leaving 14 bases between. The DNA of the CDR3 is TGCAGCGTTCATAGTGGGGCGGGCGGGGAGCTGTTTTTT. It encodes CSVHSGAGGELFF.

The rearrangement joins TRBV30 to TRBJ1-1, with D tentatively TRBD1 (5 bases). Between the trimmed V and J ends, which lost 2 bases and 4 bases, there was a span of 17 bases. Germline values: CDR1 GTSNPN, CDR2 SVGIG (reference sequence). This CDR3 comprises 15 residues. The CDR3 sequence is CAWSTQGHRITEAFF. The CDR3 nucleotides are TGTGCCTGGAGTACCCAAGGACACCGAATCACTGAAGCTTTCTTT.

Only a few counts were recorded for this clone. The CDR3 DNA reads as TGTGCCAGCAGTTTGTCCGGGGTAGCCAAAAACATTCAGTACTTC. It translates to CASSLSGVAKNIQYF. The genes are TRBV28 and TRBJ2-4, with D perhaps matching TRBD2 (5 bases). CDR3 length equals 15 residues. CDR1 is MDHEN, CDR2 SYDVKM, per germline. Trimming cost V 3 bases and J 0 bases, with 9 bases left between them.

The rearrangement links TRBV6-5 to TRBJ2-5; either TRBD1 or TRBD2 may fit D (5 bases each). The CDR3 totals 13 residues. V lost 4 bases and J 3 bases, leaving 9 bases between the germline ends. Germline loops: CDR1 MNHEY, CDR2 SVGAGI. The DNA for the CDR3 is TGTGCCAGCAGTTGGGGGTCGAAAGAGACCCAGTACTTC. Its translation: CASSWGSKETQYF.

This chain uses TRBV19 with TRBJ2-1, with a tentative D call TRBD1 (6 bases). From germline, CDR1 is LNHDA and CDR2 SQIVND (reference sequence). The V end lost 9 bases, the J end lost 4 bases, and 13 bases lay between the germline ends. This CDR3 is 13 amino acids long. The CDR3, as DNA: TGTGCCAGCAGACAGGAGCCTTACAATGAGCAGTTCTTC. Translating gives CASRQEPYNEQFF.

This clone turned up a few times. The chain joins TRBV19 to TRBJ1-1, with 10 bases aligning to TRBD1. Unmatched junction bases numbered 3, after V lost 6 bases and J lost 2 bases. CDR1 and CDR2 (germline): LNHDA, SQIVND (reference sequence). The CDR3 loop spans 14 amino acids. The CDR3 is CASRPTGGNTEAFF. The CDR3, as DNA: TGTGCCAGTAGACCGACAGGGGGCAACACTGAAGCTTTCTTT. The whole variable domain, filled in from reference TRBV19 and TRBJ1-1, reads DGGITQSPKYLFRKEGQNVTLSCEQNLNHDAMYWYRQDPGQGLRLIYYSQIVNDFQKGDIAEGYSVSREKKESFPLTVTSAQKNPTAFYLCASRPTGGNTEAFFGQGTRLTVV.

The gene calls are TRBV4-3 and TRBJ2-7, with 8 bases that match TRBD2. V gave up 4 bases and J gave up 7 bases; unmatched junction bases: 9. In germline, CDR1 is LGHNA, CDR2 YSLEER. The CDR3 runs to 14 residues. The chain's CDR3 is CASSPLAGLGEQYF. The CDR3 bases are TGCGCCAGCAGCCCCTTAGCGGGGTTGGGGGAGCAGTACTTC.